The subject of this entry is one T cell receptor (beta chain). Its specificity is unknown. The data were produced by immunoSEQ multiplex PCR, yet TCRdb's version contains in-frame clones alone and is incomplete. The table shows 40,000 to 50,000 clones, with around four fifths occurring only once. The sample belongs to a study of T cell responses to AZD1222 COVID-19 vaccine. With V trimmed by 5 bases and J by 2 bases, 6 bases remained unmatched. The CDR3 covers 15 residues. The germline V gene has CDR1 SGHAT and CDR2 FQNNGV. Analyses pooled second doses at about 4 or about 12 weeks. Study conclusions and caveats: The repertoires were collected only after the peak T cell response. The study found Spike-specific TCR breadth and depth rose after two AZD1222 doses. Females outnumbered males among donors, who were mostly white British; clonal diversity was possibly underestimated.

The gene calls are TRBV11-2 and TRBJ1-3, with 7 bases that match TRBD1. This clonotype was obtained from an adult who received the AZD1222 COVID-19 vaccine. Specimen: peripheral blood, collected 28 days after the second AZD1222 dose. CDR3 in amino acids: CASSQQGGTGNTIYF. CDR3 nucleotides: TGTGCCAGCAGCCAGCAGGGGGGGACTGGAAACACCATATATTTT.